This is a list of T cell receptor beta chains from one sample in a study of cytomegalovirus exposure and HLA in healthy donors. Assay used: immunoSEQ multiplex PCR; TCRdb lists only in-frame clones, some missing. Seen here are about 67,000 clones, just under 80% observed once, and the top ten hold about 8.8%. Sequencing input: PBMCs. These receptors all come from a man between 40 and 49 years old in good health and CMV-seronegative. CDR3s include the opening cysteine and the closing phenylalanine or tryptophan. Each record gives: clone size, V gene, J gene, CDR3 protein. A row's size may be missing; if present it is once, few, many or a size class.

>-|TRBV11-2|TRBJ1-2
CASSLGDRDLYGYTF
>-|TRBV2|TRBJ2-7
CASLFSRGLGEQYF
>many|TRBV2|TRBJ1-5
CASRDRPNQPQHF
>-|TRBV7-9|TRBJ2-7
CASSSHVGQAFGEQYF
>-|TRBV6-5|TRBJ1-5
CASSYSRYSNQPQHF
>-|TRBV6-6|TRBJ2-7
CASSGSTGASYEQYF
>-|TRBV19|TRBJ2-3
CASSPEGGADTQYF
>-|TRBV12-5|TRBJ2-3
CASVQGFVDTQYF
>-|TRBV7-9|TRBJ2-7
CSSSLWLAGGPNEQYF
>once|TRBV5-6|TRBJ2-5
CASSPGQQETQYF
>-|TRBV6-4|TRBJ2-7
CASRTRDSSYEQYF
>-|TRBV5-1|TRBJ1-2
CASSPGQGASGYTF
>-|TRBV6-6|TRBJ2-3
CASVGRDPSTDTQYF